The T cell receptor beta chain described here comes from a study of shared clonotypes between healthy human individuals. Naive CD8 cells lacked CD45RO and underwent positive selection for CCR7, leaving out terminally differentiated effector memory CD45RA+ cells. V lost 0 bases and J 0 bases, leaving 13 bases between the germline ends. Germline CDR1 and CDR2: SGHAT and FQNNGV. This CDR3 is built from 17 residues. Clones were read by immunoSEQ multiplex PCR, and TCRdb kept only the in-frame ones, dropping some. The profile shows some 580,000 clones, roughly 98% of them singletons. Sequencing was carried out using naive CD8+ T cells sorted from blood. This sequence joins TRBV11-2 and TRBJ2-3; tentatively, D is TRBD2 (6 bases). This clonotype was obtained from a man under 40 in good health. CDR3 in DNA: TGTGCCAGCAGCTTAGAGGAGGGCCGAATGAGCACAGATACGCAGTATTTT. Translating it yields CASSLEEGRMSTDTQYF.